Listed below are T cell receptor beta chains from one sample, sequenced in a study of blood T cell repertoires in COVID-19. Method: immunoSEQ multiplex PCR; TCRdb's copy keeps in-frame clones and lacks some. The sample carries 74,000 or so clones, more than 80% recorded once. Sequencing input: peripheral blood. The receptors here all came from a man over 45 with acute or convalescent COVID-19. Each CDR3 is given with its conserved first and last residue. D genes are given only for firm matches. Size values are once, few and many counts, or a class for expanded clones, and some rows have none.

J gene,V gene,D gene,clone size,CDR3 DNA,CDR3 protein
TRBJ1-1,TRBV6-6,.,.,TGTGCCAGCAGTAACGTCGGACAGACGAACACTGAAGCTTTCTTT,CASSNVGQTNTEAFF
TRBJ1-5,TRBV6-5,.,.,TGTGCCAGCAGTTACTCGAACAGGGAACAGCCCCAGCATTTT,CASSYSNREQPQHF
TRBJ2-7,TRBV3-1/TRBV3-2,.,once,TGTGCCAGCAGCCTCCTTTCTGGAGAGTACTCCTACGAGCAGTACTTC,CASSLLSGEYSYEQYF
TRBJ1-1,TRBV30,.,.,TGTGCCTGGAGTTTGGGCCGTCTGAACACTGAAGCTTTCTTT,CAWSLGRLNTEAFF
TRBJ2-1,TRBV11-2,TRBD2,.,TGTGCCAGCAGCCCCCTAGCGGGGAGGTCGCTAGGGTGGCAGTTCTTC,CASSPLAGRSLGWQFF
TRBJ1-5,TRBV9,TRBD1,.,TGTGCCAGCAGCGCCCAGGGGGCACCGAATCAGCCCCAGCATTTT,CASSAQGAPNQPQHF
TRBJ2-1,TRBV29-1,TRBD2,.,TGCAGCGCTGAGGGACTAGCGGGGGCCCATAGTTACAATGAGCAGTTCTTC,CSAEGLAGAHSYNEQFF
TRBJ2-1,TRBV7-3,TRBD2,once,TGTGCCAGCAGCCCCCAGCGGGAGTCGAATGAGCAGTTCTTC,CASSPQRESNEQFF
TRBJ1-5,TRBV27,.,.,TGTGCCAGCAGTTTTAAGCCAGGAAATCAGCCCCAGCATTTT,CASSFKPGNQPQHF
TRBJ2-1,TRBV3-1/TRBV3-2,TRBD2,once,TGTGCCAGCAGCCTCGCGGGGGTCGAGCAGTTCTTC,CASSLAGVEQFF
TRBJ1-2,TRBV9,.,.,TGTGCCAGCAGCGTAGTTTCGGGTAACTATGGCTACACCTTC,CASSVVSGNYGYTF
TRBJ1-4,TRBV18,.,once,TGTGCCAGCTCACCAAGGGACACCGGAAGTGAAAAACTGTTTTTT,CASSPRDTGSEKLFF
TRBJ2-1,TRBV9,TRBD2,once,TGTGCCAGCAGCGTAGAGGGACTAGCGGGAGCTGGGAAGCAGTTCTTC,CASSVEGLAGAGKQFF
TRBJ2-1,TRBV14,TRBD1,.,TGTGCCAGCAGCCCGGGACAGGGGTCCTACAATGAGCAGTTCTTC,CASSPGQGSYNEQFF